This T cell receptor beta chain was obtained from a study of shared clonotypes between healthy human individuals. Sequencing used immunoSEQ multiplex PCR; TCRdb keeps in-frame clones, though not all of them. The sample lists 2 million to 2.5 million clones; just under 95% were seen once. With 3 bases clipped from V and 0 bases from J, the junction kept 3 bases outside the gene matches. The CDR3 has 15 residues. Germline V gene sequence: CDR1 SGHRS, CDR2 YFSETQ. Worth noting for this clone: Different DNA sequences within this sample yield the same CDR3.

The sequenced material came from naive CD4+ T cells from PBMCs. Indicated subset: CD45RA+ positively selected. The V gene is TRBV5-1, the J gene TRBJ1-3; 7 positions match TRBD1. The sequence derives from a man between 18 and 35 years old in good health. Some clones in this sample may be carry-over from other donors' samples. CDR3 in amino acids: CASSSTGSSGNTIYF. For the CDR3, the DNA is TGCGCCAGCAGCTCGACAGGGAGCTCTGGAAACACCATATATTTT.